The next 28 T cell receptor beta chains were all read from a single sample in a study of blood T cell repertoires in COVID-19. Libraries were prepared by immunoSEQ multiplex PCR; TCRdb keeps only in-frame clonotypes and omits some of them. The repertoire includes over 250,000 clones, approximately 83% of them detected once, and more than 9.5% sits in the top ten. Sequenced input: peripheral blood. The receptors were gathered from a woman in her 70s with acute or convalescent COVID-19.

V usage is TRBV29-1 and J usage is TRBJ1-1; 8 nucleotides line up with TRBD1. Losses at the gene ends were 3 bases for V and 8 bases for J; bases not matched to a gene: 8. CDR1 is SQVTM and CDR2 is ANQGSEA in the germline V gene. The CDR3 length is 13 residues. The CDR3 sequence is CSVDPGQGREAFF. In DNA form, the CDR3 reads TGCAGCGTTGACCCAGGACAGGGTCGGGAAGCTTTCTTT.

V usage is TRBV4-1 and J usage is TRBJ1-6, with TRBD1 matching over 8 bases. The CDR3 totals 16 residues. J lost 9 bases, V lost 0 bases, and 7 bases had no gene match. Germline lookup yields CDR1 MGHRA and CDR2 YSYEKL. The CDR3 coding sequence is TGCGCCAGCAGCCAAGAGGCCAGGGGGCCGGGTTCACCCCTCCACTTT. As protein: CASSQEARGPGSPLHF.

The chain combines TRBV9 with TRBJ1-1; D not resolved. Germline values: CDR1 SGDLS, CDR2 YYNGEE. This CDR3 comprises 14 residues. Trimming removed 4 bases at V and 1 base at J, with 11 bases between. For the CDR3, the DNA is TGTGCCAGCAGCACCGGGAAGGAGAACACTGAAGCTTTCTTT. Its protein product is CASSTGKENTEAFF.

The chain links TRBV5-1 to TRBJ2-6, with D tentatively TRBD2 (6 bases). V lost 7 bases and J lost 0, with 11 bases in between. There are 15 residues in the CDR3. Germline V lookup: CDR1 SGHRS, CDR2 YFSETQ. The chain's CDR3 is CASAPEGSGANVLTF. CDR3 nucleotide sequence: TGCGCCAGCGCCCCGGAGGGCTCTGGGGCCAACGTCCTGACTTTC.

CDR3 region: CASSRGRKGSPLHF. Written as DNA, the CDR3 is TGTGCCAGCAGTCGGGGGAGGAAAGGATCACCCCTCCACTTT. The V and J genes are TRBV6-5 and TRBJ1-6, with D possibly matching TRBD1 (5 bases). This CDR3 is 14 amino acids long. Looked up from germline, CDR1 is MNHEY and CDR2 is SVGAGI. V lost 5 bases and J 10 bases, leaving 15 bases between the germline ends.

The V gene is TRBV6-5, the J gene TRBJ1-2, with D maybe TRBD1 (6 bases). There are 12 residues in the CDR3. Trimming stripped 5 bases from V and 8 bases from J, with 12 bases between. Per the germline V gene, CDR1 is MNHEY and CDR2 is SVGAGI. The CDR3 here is CASSQQGPGYTF. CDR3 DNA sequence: TGTGCCAGCAGTCAACAGGGCCCCGGCTACACCTTC.

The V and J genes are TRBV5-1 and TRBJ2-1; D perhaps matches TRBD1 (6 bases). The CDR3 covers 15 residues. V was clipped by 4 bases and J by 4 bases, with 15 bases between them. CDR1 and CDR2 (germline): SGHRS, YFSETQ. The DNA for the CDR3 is TGCGCCAGCAGCGAACTACGACAGGATTACAATGAGCAGTTCTTC. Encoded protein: CASSELRQDYNEQFF.

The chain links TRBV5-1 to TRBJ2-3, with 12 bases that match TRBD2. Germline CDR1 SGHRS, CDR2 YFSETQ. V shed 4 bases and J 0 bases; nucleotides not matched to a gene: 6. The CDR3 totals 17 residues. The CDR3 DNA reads TGCGCCAGCAGCCCTACCGGGACTAGCGGGAGCACAGATACGCAGTATTTT. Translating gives CASSPTGTSGSTDTQYF.

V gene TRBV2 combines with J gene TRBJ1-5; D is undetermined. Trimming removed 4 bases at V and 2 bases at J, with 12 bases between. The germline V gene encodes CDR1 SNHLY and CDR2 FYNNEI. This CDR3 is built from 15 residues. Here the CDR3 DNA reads TGTGCCAGCAGTGTCGGGTGGGGAGGCAATCAGCCCCAGCATTTT. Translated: CASSVGWGGNQPQHF.

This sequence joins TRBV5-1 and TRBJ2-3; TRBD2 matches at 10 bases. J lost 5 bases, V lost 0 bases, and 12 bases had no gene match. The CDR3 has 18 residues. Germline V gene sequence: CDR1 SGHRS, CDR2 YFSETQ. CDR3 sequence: CASSLASVSGGARDTQYF. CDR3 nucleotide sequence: TGCGCCAGCAGCTTGGCCTCGGTGAGCGGGGGGGCTAGAGATACGCAGTATTTT.

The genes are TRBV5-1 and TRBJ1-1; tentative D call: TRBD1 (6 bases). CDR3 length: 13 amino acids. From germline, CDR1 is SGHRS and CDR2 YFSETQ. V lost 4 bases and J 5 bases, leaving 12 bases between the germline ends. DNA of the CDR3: TGCGCCAGCAGCCCAGACAGGAAGACTGAAGCTTTCTTT. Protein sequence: CASSPDRKTEAFF.

CDR3 protein: CASSPTSGGTEQYF. The CDR3 region has the DNA TGTGCCAGCAGCCCTACTAGCGGGGGAACCGAGCAGTACTTC. The chain uses TRBV7-8 and TRBJ2-7, with TRBD2 identical over 11 bases. The CDR3 totals 14 residues. CDR1 and CDR2 from the germline V gene are SGHVS and FQNEAQ. J lost 6 bases, V lost 5 bases, and 6 bases had no gene match.

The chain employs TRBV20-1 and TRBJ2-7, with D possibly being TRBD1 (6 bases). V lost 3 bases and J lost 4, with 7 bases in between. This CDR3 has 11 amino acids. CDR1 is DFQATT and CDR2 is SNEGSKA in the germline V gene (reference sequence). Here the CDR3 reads CSASQGYEQYF. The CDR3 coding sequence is TGCAGTGCTAGCCAGGGGTACGAGCAGTACTTC.

The CDR3 DNA reads as TGTGCCAGCGACGTTTTGCGGGGGACGCAGTATTTT. This translates into CASDVLRGTQYF. The chain recombines TRBV7-9 with TRBJ2-3, with 7 nucleotides matching TRBD2. Germline CDR1 is SEHNR and CDR2 is FQNEAQ (reference sequence). The CDR3 length is 12 residues. The V and J ends lost 8 bases and 9 bases, in that order; junction bases with no gene match: 8.

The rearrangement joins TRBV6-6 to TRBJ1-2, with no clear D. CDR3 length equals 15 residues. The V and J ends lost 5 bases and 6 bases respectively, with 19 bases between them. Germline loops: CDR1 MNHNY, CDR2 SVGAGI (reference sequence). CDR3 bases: TGTGCCAGCAGTGCCGCGTCGGTGTCATTGCATGGCTACACCTTC. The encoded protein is CASSAASVSLHGYTF.

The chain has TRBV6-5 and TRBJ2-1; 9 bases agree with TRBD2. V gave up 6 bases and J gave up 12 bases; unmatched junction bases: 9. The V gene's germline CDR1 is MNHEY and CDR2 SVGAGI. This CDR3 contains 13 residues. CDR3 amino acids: CASRDTSGWGQFF. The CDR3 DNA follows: TGTGCCAGCAGAGACACTAGCGGGTGGGGGCAGTTCTTC.

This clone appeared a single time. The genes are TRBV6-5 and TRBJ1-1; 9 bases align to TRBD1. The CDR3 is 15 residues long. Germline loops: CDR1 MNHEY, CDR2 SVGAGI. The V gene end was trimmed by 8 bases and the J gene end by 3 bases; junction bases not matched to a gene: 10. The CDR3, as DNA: TGTGCCAGCGGGGGTGGGGACAGGGCATACACTGAAGCTTTCTTT. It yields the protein CASGGGDRAYTEAFF.

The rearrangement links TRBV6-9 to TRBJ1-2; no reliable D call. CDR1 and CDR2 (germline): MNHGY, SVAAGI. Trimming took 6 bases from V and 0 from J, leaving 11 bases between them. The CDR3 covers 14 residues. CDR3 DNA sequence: TGTGCCAGCAGGCGGCAGCGCGCTAACTATGGCTACACCTTC. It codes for CASRRQRANYGYTF.

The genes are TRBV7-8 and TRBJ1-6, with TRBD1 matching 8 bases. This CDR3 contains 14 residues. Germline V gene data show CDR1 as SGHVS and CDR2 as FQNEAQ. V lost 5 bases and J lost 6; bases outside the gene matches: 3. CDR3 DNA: TGTGCCAGCAGCCGACAGGGGCCTAATTCACCCCTCCACTTT. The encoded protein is CASSRQGPNSPLHF. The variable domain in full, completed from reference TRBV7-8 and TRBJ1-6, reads GAGVSQSPRYKVAKRGQDVALRCDPISGHVSLFWYQQALGQGPEFLTYFQNEAQLDKSGLPSDRFFAERPEGSVSTLKIQRTQQEDSAVYLCASSRQGPNSPLHFGNGTRLTVT.

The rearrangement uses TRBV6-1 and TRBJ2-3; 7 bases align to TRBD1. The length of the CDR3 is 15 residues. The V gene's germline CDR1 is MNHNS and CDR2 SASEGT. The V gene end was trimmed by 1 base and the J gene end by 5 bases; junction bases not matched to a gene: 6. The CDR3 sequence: CASSEGSGGQDTQYF. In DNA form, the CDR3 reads TGTGCCAGCAGTGAAGGTTCAGGGGGACAAGATACGCAGTATTTT.

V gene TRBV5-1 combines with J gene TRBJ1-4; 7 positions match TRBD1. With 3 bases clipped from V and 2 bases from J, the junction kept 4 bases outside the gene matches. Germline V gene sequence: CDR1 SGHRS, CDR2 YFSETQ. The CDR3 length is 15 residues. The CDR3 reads CASSSGGSTNEKLFF. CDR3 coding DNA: TGCGCCAGCAGCTCAGGGGGGAGCACTAATGAAAAACTGTTTTTT.

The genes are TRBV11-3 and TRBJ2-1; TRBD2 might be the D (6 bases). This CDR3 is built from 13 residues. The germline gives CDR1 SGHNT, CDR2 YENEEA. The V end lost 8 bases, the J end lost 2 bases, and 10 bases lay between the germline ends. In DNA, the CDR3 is TGTGCCAGCGCCGGGACTGCCTACAATGAGCAGTTCTTC. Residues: CASAGTAYNEQFF. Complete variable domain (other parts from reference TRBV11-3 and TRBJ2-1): EAGVVQSPRYKIIEKKQPVAFWCNPISGHNTLYWYLQNLGQGPELLIRYENEEAVDDSQLPKDRFSAERLKGVDSTLKIQPAELGDSAVYLCASAGTAYNEQFFGPGTRLTVL.

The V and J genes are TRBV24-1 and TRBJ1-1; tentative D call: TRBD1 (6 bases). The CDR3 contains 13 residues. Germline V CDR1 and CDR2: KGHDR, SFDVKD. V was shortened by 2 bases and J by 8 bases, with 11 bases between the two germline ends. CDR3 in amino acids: CATSDWDKEEAFF. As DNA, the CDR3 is TGTGCCACCAGTGATTGGGACAAGGAGGAAGCTTTCTTT.

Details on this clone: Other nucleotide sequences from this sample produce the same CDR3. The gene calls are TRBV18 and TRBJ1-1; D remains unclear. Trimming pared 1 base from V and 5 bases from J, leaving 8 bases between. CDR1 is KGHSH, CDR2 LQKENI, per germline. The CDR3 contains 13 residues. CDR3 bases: TGTGCCAGCTCACCACTCGGAGGGACTGAAGCTTTCTTT. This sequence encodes CASSPLGGTEAFF.

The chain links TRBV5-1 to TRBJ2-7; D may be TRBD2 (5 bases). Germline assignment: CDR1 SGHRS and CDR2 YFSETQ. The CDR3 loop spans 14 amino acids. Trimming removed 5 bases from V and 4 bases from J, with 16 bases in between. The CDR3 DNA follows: TGCGCCAGCAGTCCAAGCAGCTCGGGGTACGAGCAGTACTTC. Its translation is CASSPSSSGYEQYF.

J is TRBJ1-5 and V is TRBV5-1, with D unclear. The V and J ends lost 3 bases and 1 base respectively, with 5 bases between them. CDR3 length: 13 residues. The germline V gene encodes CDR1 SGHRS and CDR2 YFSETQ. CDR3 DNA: TGCGCCAGCAGCTACGGGAGCAATCAGCCCCAGCATTTT. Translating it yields CASSYGSNQPQHF.

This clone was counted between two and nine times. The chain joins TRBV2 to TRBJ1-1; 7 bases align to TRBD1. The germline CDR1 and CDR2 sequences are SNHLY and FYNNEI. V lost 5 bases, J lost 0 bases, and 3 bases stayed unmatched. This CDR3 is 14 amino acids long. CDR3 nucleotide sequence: TGTGCCAGCAGTCGTCAGGGGGTGAACACTGAAGCTTTCTTT. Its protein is CASSRQGVNTEAFF.

DNA of the CDR3: TGTGCTAGTGGCACACCATCCCCCCTTACGTCGGGCTACACCTTC. Its protein product is CASGTPSPLTSGYTF. The chain uses TRBV12-5 and TRBJ1-2; D unresolved. The CDR3 extends over 15 amino acids. The V end lost 6 bases, the J end lost 8 bases, and 22 bases lay between the germline ends. Germline V gene sequence: CDR1 LGHNT, CDR2 FRNRAP.